The entry below describes one T cell receptor beta chain. What it binds is not known. The protocol was immunoSEQ multiplex PCR, while the TCRdb copy is restricted to in-frame clones and leaves out a portion. The sample lists about 50,000 clones, 95% to 98% seen once, with 0.55% to 0.65% in the top ten. This specimen comes from a study of siplizumab effects on memory and regulatory T cells. Study-level findings and limits: Greater diversity than memory cells seemed evident in naive T cells, which also appeared to be major alloresponse contributors. Significantly reduced by siplizumab was the cumulative frequency of alloreactive sequences, namely those traceable to unstimulated CD4+ memory cells. Only a minor fraction of alloreactive clones mapped to unstimulated subsets. Tregs that proliferated in siplizumab cultures did not have their suppressive function confirmed.

The CDR3 extends over 14 amino acids. V lost 3 bases to trimming and J lost 7 bases, with 12 bases between them. CDR1 and CDR2 (germline): KGHSH, LQKENI. The material sequenced was naive CD4+ T cells sorted from blood. The receptor was derived from a human donor in good health. The chain recombines TRBV18 with TRBJ2-2; the D gene could be TRBD1 or TRBD2 (6 bases each). CDR3: CASSPGGTVGELFF. CDR3 nucleotide sequence: TGTGCCAGCTCACCGGGGGGCACAGTCGGGGAGCTGTTTTTT.